The clone carrying this T cell receptor (beta chain) has more than one count but fewer than ten. Its cognate antigen is unknown. Every participating donor contributed around 9.5 milliliters of peripheral blood through a draw. The data were obtained in a study of blood T cells in healthy people across ages. Study-wide results and caveats: With age, beta diversity per million T cells declined roughly linearly, significantly by 30 to 40.

The ends lost 0 bases at V and 4 bases at J; junction bases unmatched: 7. Germline-derived CDR1 and CDR2 are SGHRS and YFSETQ. CDR3 length: 16 amino acids. Next came a second PCR, run for about 6 to 12 cycles, which used a sample-barcoded 5' primer along with a J-beta primer mix. With 12 random nucleotides, a template-switch adaptor tagged each individual cDNA molecule. Using its own MiXCR run on the 5' RACE reads, TCRdb lists one record per CDR3 protein. The sample has some 940,000 distinct CDR3 sequences, almost 30% seen once; the top ten hold approximately 10%. Another study also made use of these data, one on T cells of mothers and their children.

The sample taken for sequencing was blood. This chain links TRBV5-1 with TRBJ2-3, with TRBD2 matching 8 bases. This sequence was found in a woman in her 40s in good health. The CDR3 DNA follows: TGCGCCAGCAGCTTGGAGGCGGGGGGAGGCGCAGATACGCAGTATTTT. Translation gives CASSLEAGGGADTQYF.